The clone carrying this TCR beta chain was detected many times. With a J-beta primer mix and a sample-barcoded 5' primer, a second PCR ran roughly 7 to 11 cycles. One entry per CDR3 protein, called by TCRdb with MiXCR from the 5' RACE reads. The sample consists of about 1 million distinct CDR3 sequences, roughly 45% of them appearing once. This sample is part of a study of blood T cells in healthy people across ages. The CDR3 runs 15 residues. Per the germline V gene, CDR1 is SGHTA and CDR2 is FQGNSA. Trimming left V 0 bases short and J 0 bases short, with 9 bases between. The chain has TRBV7-2 and TRBJ2-7; D unclear. The receptor was derived from a woman aged 55 to 70 in good health. The sequenced material came from blood. The CDR3 region is CASSLAVPASYEQYF. The CDR3 DNA is TGTGCCAGCAGCTTAGCGGTCCCTGCCTCCTACGAGCAGTACTTC.